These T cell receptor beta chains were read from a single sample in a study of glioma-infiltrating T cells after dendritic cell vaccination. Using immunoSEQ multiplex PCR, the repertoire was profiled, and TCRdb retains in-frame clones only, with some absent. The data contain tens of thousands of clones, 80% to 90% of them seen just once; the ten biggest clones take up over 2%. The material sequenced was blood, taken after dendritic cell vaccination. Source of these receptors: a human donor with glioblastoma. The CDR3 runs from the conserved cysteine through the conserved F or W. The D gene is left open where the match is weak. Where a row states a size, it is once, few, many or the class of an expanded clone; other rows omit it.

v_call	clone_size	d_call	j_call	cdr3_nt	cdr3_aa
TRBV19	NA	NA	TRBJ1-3	TGTGCCAGTAGTTTCCGAGGGCTGGAAGGAAACACCATATATTTT	CASSFRGLEGNTIYF
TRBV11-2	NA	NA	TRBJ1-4	TGTGCCAGCAGCTTAAAACCGGACAGTCTGAATGAAAAACTGTTTTTT	CASSLKPDSLNEKLFF
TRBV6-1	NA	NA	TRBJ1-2	TGTGCCAGCACATCACACCCCCCGGGCTACACCTTC	CASTSHPPGYTF
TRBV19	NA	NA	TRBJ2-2	TGTGCCAGTAGTATAGGCTGGGGGAGGTCGAACACCGGGGAGCTGTTTTTT	CASSIGWGRSNTGELFF
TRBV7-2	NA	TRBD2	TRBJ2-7	TGTGCCAGCAGCTTACGGCGACTAGCGGGGGGGAGCTCCTACGAGCAGTACTTC	CASSLRRLAGGSSYEQYF
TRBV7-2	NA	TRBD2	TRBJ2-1	TGTGCCAGCAGCTCGGGACTAGCGGGGGGGATCAAGCAGTTCTTC	CASSSGLAGGIKQFF
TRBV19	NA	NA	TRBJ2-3	TGTGCCAGTAGTATAATGGCAGGGCCAGATACGCAGTATTTT	CASSIMAGPDTQYF
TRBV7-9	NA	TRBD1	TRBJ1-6	TGTGCCAGCAGCTCACAGGGGAGCAGCTCACCCCTCCACTTT	CASSSQGSSSPLHF
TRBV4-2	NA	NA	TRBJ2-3	TGTGCCAGCAGCCACGCTGGGGGGGCCGTAGATACGCAGTATTTT	CASSHAGGAVDTQYF
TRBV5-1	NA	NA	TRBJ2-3	TGCGCCAGCAGCTTGGGGTTTAGGGAGGCAGATACGCAGTATTTT	CASSLGFREADTQYF
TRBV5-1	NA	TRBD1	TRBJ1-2	TGCGCCAGCAGCCCAGACCCGGACAGGGTAGCCTATGGCTACACCTTC	CASSPDPDRVAYGYTF
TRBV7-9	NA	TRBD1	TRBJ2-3	TGTGCCAGCAGCTTAGGAGACAGGGGGCCGGAGGATACGCAGTATTTT	CASSLGDRGPEDTQYF
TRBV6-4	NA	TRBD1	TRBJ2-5	TGTGCCAGCAGTGAGACAGGGAAAGAGACCCAGTACTTC	CASSETGKETQYF
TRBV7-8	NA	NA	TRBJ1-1	TGTGCCAGCAGCTTACGCTCCGAGGGCACTGAAGCTTTCTTT	CASSLRSEGTEAFF
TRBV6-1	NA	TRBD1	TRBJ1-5	TGTGCCAGCAGTGAAGGGGGGACAGGGCGCGATCAGCCCCAGCATTTT	CASSEGGTGRDQPQHF
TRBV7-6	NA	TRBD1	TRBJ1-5	TGTGCCAGCAGCCCCGACAGGGGGTTATTAGGTGGCAATCAGCCCCAGCATTTT	CASSPDRGLLGGNQPQHF
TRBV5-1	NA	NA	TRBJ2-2	TGCGCCAGCAGCTTGGCCGTAAACACCGGGGAGCTGTTTTTT	CASSLAVNTGELFF
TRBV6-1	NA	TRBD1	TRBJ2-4	TGTGCCACCGGACAGGTAGCCAAAAGCATTCAGTACTTC	CATGQVAKSIQYF
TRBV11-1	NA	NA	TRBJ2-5	TGTGCCAGCAGCTTAATGCGGGGCCGAAAAGAGACCCAGTACTTC	CASSLMRGRKETQYF
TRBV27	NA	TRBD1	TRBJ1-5	TGTGCCAGCAGTTCTCAAGGGACAGGGGGGCGTCAGCCCCAGCATTTT	CASSSQGTGGRQPQHF
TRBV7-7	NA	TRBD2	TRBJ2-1	TGTGCCAGCAGCCCAGGGGGGACTAGCGGGGGGGAGCAGTTCTTC	CASSPGGTSGGEQFF
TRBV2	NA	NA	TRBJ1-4	TGTGCCAGCAGTGAACAGGCAACTAATGAAAAACTGTTTTTT	CASSEQATNEKLFF
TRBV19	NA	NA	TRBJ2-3	TGTGCCAGTTCCAGAGCGGTGACAGATACGCAGTATTTT	CASSRAVTDTQYF
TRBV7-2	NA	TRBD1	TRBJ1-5	TGTGCCAGCAGCCCACGACAGGGGGCTAGCAATCAGCCCCAGCATTTT	CASSPRQGASNQPQHF
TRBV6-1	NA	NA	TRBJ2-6	TGTGCCAGCAGTGAAAGAGGGGGAGGGACAGGTTGGGGAGTCCTGACTTTC	CASSERGGGTGWGVLTF
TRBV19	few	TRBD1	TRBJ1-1	TGTGCCAGTAGTCCCTCGACAGGGTACACTGAAGCTTTCTTT	CASSPSTGYTEAFF
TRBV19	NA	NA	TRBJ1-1	TGTGCCAGTAAAATATTTGGTATTGGAGTAATGAACACTGAAGCTTTCTTT	CASKIFGIGVMNTEAFF
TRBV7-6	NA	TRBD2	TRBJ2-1	TGTGCCAGCAGCTTAGCGTATACTAGCGATCTTTACAATGAGCAGTTCTTC	CASSLAYTSDLYNEQFF
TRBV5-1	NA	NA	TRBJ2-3	TGCGCCAGCAGCTTGGCCGGGACAGATACGCAGTATTTT	CASSLAGTDTQYF
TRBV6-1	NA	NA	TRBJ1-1	TGTGCCAGCAGCTTAGAGGACACTGAAGCTTTCTTT	CASSLEDTEAFF
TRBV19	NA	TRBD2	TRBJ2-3	TGTGCCAGTAGGACCCGGGGTAGCGGGAGCACAGATACGCAGTATTTT	CASRTRGSGSTDTQYF
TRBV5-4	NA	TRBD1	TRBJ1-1	TGTGCCAGCAGCCGAGGACAGGGAAACACTGAAGCTTTCTTT	CASSRGQGNTEAFF
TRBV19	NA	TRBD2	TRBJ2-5	TGTGCCAGTAGTCCAAAGGGGAGGACTAGCGGAGGAGGGACCCAGTACTTC	CASSPKGRTSGGGTQYF
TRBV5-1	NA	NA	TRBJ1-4	TGCGCCAGCAGCTCAGACAGGACGCACTGCATCACTAATGAAAAACTGTTTTTT	CASSSDRTHCITNEKLFF
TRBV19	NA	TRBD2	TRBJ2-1	TGTGCCAGTGGGTCCGGGACTAGCGGATACAATGAGCAGTTCTTC	CASGSGTSGYNEQFF
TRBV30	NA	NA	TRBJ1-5	TGTGCCTGGAGGAAGGGAGGGAGCAATCAGCCCCAGCATTTT	CAWRKGGSNQPQHF
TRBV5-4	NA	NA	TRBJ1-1	TGTGCCAGCAGCCCCGCACTTTGGACATCAAGCACTGAAGCTTTCTTT	CASSPALWTSSTEAFF
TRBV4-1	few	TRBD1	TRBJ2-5	TGCGCCAGCAGCCAAGTACTTCCGGGACAGCAAGAGACCCAGTACTTC	CASSQVLPGQQETQYF
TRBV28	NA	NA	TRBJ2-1	TGTGCCAGCAGGCAGGCAACTAGGAACAATGAGCAGTTCTTC	CASRQATRNNEQFF
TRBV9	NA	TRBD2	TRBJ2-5	TGTGCCAGCAGCGAAGCGGGGGGTCAAGAGACCCAGTACTTC	CASSEAGGQETQYF
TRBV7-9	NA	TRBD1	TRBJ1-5	TGTGCCAGCAGCCGATTTCAGGGGGGCAATCAGCCCCAGCATTTT	CASSRFQGGNQPQHF
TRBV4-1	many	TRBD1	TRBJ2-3	TGCGCCAGCAGCCAAATCTCTGGGACAGGTTCCACAGATACGCAGTATTTT	CASSQISGTGSTDTQYF
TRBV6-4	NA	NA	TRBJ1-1	TGTGCCAGCAAGCGACAAGAGGGGAACACTGAAGCTTTCTTT	CASKRQEGNTEAFF
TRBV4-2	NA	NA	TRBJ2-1	TGTGCCAGCAGCCAAGAAGGGGGACCAGGACGCAATGAGCAGTTCTTC	CASSQEGGPGRNEQFF
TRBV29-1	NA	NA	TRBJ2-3	TGCAGCGTTGTAACCTACTACCAGGGAACTAGCACAGATACGCAGTATTTT	CSVVTYYQGTSTDTQYF
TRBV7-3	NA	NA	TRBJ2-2	TGTGCCAGCAGCTGGACAGCGACGAACACCGGGGAGCTGTTTTTT	CASSWTATNTGELFF
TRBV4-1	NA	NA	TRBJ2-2	TGCGCCAGCAGGGATCCGGGCACCGGGGAGCTGTTTTTT	CASRDPGTGELFF
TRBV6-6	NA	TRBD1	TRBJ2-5	TGTGCCAGCACAAGGGGGCAGGAGACCCAGTACTTC	CASTRGQETQYF
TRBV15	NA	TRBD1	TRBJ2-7	TGTGCCACCAGCAGGGGACAGGGTCGCGACGAGCAGTACTTC	CATSRGQGRDEQYF
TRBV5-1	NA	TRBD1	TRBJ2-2	TGCGCCAGCAAACTCCCCACAGGGGACGCCGGGGAGCTGTTTTTT	CASKLPTGDAGELFF
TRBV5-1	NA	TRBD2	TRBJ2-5	TGCGCCAGCAGCTTGAGTGTCGGGGGGGTGCAAGAGACCCAGTACTTC	CASSLSVGGVQETQYF
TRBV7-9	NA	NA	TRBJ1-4	TGTGCCAGCAGCTTAATCTTGGACTTTAATGAAAAACTGTTTTTT	CASSLILDFNEKLFF
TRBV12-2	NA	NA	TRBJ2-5	TGTGCAAGTCGCTTAGCGGGTAACCGGCGGGATGATCAAGAGACCCAGTACTTC	CASRLAGNRRDDQETQYF
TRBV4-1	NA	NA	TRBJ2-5	TGCGCCAGCAGCCAAGTCCCAGGGGCGTCGCAAGAGACCCAGTACTTC	CASSQVPGASQETQYF
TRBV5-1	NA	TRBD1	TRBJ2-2	TGCGCCAGCAGCTTGGGGGACAGACACACCGGGGAGCTGTTTTTT	CASSLGDRHTGELFF